These 4 T cell receptor beta chains came from one sample sequenced in a study of beta chain features in type 1 diabetes. Sequencing targeted expressed TCRB transcripts, as all isolated RNA had been reverse transcribed. Measured with immunoSEQ multiplex PCR; TCRdb has only the in-frame clones, and not every one. The table lists about 700,000 clones, around an eighth of them singletons. Study results and caveats: All four CD4+ subsets of Type 1 diabetes patients contained TCRB CDR3s that were moderately but significantly shorter.

Antigens of these TCRs are unknown. Sequenced material: naive CD4+ T cells from blood. These receptors originate from a man younger than 35 with type 1 diabetes.

The V gene is TRBV5-1, the J gene TRBJ2-7, with TRBD1 as a possible D gene (6 bases). Per germline, CDR1 SGHRS and CDR2 YFSETQ. The V and J ends lost 4 bases and 3 bases respectively, with 14 bases between them. The CDR3 is 14 residues long. The CDR3 coding sequence is TGCGCCAGCAGCCCCTCGACAGGTTTCTACGAGCAGTACTTC. Translation gives CASSPSTGFYEQYF.

There are a few counts of this clone. V and J are TRBV21-1 and TRBJ2-7. TRBV21-1 is a known pseudogene. This CDR3 is built from 12 residues. CDR3 DNA sequence: TGTGCCAGCAGCAAAGGGAACTACGAGCAGTACTTC. It yields the protein CASSKGNYEQYF.

This clone came up a few times. The rearrangement links TRBV30 to TRBJ2-6; D uncertain. CDR1 and CDR2 (germline): GTSNPN, SVGIG (reference sequence). Trimming stripped 2 bases from V and 0 bases from J, with 11 bases between. This CDR3 is built from 16 residues. CDR3 nucleotides: TGTGCCTGGAGTTACCAGGCCGACTCTGGGGCCAACGTCCTGACTTTC. Protein sequence: CAWSYQADSGANVLTF.

In its sample, this clone was seen once. Other DNA variants within this sample encode the same CDR3. The CDR3 loop is CASSLGLAQETQYF. CDR3 nucleotide sequence: TGCGCCAGCAGCTTGGGTCTAGCCCAAGAGACCCAGTACTTC. This chain joins TRBV5-1 and TRBJ2-5; D possibly corresponds to TRBD2 (5 bases). CDR3 size: 14 residues. Germline assignment: CDR1 SGHRS and CDR2 YFSETQ. The V end lost 0 bases, the J end lost 1 base, and 7 bases lay between the germline ends.